This TCR beta chain is from a study of cytomegalovirus exposure and HLA in healthy donors. Regarding the study as a whole: A few V segments could not be told apart, such as TRBV6-2 and TRBV6-3, and were left out. What a later analysis reportedly showed was that an Asian-associated ancestry cluster had fewer N-insertions than the approximately 700-donor mean. For presence/absence analyses, sequencing depth was assumed to be roughly uniform across donors.

Worth noting for this clone: The antigen remains unidentified.

Both 60 Vbeta primers and 13 Jbeta primers went into the PCR. Authors' analysis steps: An analysis that came later counted tens of millions of unique TCR beta chains, approximately 10 million shared. Libraries were prepared by immunoSEQ multiplex PCR; TCRdb keeps only in-frame clonotypes and omits some of them. That table gives V, J and clone size, and the DNA gave D and trimming. The data contain some 200,000 clones, just under 70% of them singletons. The germline V and J ends were trimmed by 5 bases and 9 bases, with 17 bases remaining between them. The CDR3 runs to 14 residues. Germline V lookup: CDR1 MNHEY, CDR2 SMNVEV (reference sequence).

Source material: PBMCs. The chain recombines TRBV27 with TRBJ2-1, with a tentative D call TRBD2 (5 bases). The TCR sequence derives from a man aged 40-49 years in good health and CMV-seropositive. As DNA, the CDR3 is TGTGCCAGCAGTCCAATCGGGATGGGGAGTGAGCAGTTCTTC. Amino acid sequence: CASSPIGMGSEQFF.